This paragraph covers one T cell receptor (beta chain) sequence. The antigen remains unidentified. This specimen comes from a study of blood T cells in healthy people across ages. Study findings and constraints: Naive CD4+ cells and diversity were both higher in long-lived donors than in aged donors.

With a J-beta primer mix and a sample-barcoded 5' primer, a second PCR ran 7 to 11 cycles. Using its own MiXCR run on the 5' RACE reads, TCRdb lists one record per CDR3 protein. The sample lists fewer than 600,000 distinct CDR3 sequences, about a quarter seen once, with 3% to 4.5% in the top ten. The CDR3 runs 14 residues. The germline V gene encodes CDR1 DFQATT and CDR2 SNEGSKA (reference sequence). These data were also reused for a study on T cells of mothers and their children. That paper adds: Donation was provided by three healthy Caucasian mothers along with their six children. When mothers and children were related, their normalized repertoire overlap, which was always slightly higher, did not differ significantly from that of unrelated pairs. No clones detected were persistent microchimeric T cell clones.

Sequences were obtained from blood. This sequence originates from a boy aged 2 to 9 in good health. The chain is built from TRBV20-1 and TRBJ2-7; possible D gene TRBD2, 7 bases. The CDR3 region has the DNA TGCAGCCAGCTAGGGGGACTAAATAGCTACGAGCAGTACTTC. Its protein is CSQLGGLNSYEQYF.